The clone carrying this TCR beta chain was seen a single time. Its antigen is currently unknown. Germline CDR1 and CDR2: SGHRS and YFSETQ. Trimming removed 1 base from V and 6 bases from J; junction bases left unmatched: 10. This CDR3 has 17 residues. This sample was taken from a study of T cell responses to AZD1222 COVID-19 vaccine. Profiling relied on immunoSEQ multiplex PCR, and the TCRdb table lists in-frame clones only, not all of them. This sample has 200,000 or so clones; about 92% occur once, and the top ten carry over 9.5%. The study's findings and limits: Most donors were white British, females outnumbered males, and clonal diversity was possibly underestimated. Mapped onto spike, vaccine-associated CD4 TCRs spanned it and were dominant at 160-218 and 743-854.

The source was peripheral blood, collected on day 0 of AZD1222 vaccination. V and J are TRBV5-1 and TRBJ2-2; 9 bases align to TRBD1. The source of this sequence is an adult in good health. CDR3 DNA: TGCGCCAGCAGCTTGTCCCACCTAACAGGGGGCGCCGGGGAGCTGTTTTTT. Residues: CASSLSHLTGGAGELFF. Full variable domain (missing parts from reference TRBV5-1 and TRBJ2-2): KAGVTQTPRYLIKTRGQQVTLSCSPISGHRSVSWYQQTPGQGLQFLFEYFSETQRNKGNFPGRFSGRQFSNSRSEMNVSTLELGDSALYLCASSLSHLTGGAGELFFGEGSRLTVL.